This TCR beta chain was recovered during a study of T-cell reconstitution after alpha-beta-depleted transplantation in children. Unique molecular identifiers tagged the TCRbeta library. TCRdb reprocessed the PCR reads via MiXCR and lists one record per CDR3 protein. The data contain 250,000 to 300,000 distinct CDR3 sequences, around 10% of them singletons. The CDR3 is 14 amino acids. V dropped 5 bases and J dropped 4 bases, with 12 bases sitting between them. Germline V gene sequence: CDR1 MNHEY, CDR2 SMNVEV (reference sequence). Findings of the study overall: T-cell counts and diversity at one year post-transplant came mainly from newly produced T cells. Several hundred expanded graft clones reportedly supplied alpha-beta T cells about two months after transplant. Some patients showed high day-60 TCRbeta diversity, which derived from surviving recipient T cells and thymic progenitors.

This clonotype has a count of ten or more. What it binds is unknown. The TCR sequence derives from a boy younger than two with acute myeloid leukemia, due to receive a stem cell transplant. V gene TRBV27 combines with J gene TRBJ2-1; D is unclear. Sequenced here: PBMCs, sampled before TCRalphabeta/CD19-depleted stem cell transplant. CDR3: CASSPTNGYNEQFF. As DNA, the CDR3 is TGTGCCAGCAGTCCAACTAACGGATACAATGAGCAGTTCTTC.